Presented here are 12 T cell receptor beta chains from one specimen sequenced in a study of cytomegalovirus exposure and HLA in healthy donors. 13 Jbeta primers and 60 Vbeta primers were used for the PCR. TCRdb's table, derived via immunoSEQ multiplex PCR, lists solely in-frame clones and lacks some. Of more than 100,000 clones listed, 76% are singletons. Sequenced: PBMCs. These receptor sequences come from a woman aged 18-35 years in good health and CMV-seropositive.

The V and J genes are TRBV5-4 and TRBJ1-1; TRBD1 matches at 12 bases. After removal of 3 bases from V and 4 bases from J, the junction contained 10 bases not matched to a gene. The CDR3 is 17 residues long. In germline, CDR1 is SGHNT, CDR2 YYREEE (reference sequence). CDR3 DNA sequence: TGTGCCAGCAGCTCGGCTCTCCGGGACAGGGGGCTCACTGAAGCTTTCTTT. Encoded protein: CASSSALRDRGLTEAFF.

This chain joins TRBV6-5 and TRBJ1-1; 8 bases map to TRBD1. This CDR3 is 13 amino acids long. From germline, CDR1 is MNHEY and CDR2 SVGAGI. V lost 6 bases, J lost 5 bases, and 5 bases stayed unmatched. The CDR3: CASSPDRDTEAFF. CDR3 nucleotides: TGTGCCAGCAGCCCGGACAGGGATACTGAAGCTTTCTTT.

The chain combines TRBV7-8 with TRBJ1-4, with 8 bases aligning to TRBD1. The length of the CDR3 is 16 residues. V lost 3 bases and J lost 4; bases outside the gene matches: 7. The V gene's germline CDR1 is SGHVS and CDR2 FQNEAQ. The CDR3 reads CASSLSRGPGNEKLFF. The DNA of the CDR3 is TGTGCCAGCAGCTTGTCCAGGGGGCCGGGTAATGAAAAACTGTTTTTT.

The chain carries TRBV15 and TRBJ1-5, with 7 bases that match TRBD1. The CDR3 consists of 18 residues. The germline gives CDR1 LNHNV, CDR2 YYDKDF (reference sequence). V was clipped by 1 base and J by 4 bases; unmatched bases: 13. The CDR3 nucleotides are TGTGCCACCAGCAGAGCCAGGGACAGCCTCAGGAGAAATCAGCCCCAGCATTTT. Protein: CATSRARDSLRRNQPQHF.

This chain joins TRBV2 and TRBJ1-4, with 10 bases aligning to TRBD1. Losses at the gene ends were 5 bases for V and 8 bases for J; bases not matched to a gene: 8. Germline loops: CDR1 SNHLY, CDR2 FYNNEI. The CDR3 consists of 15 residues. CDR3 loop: CASSIWTGGLEKLFF. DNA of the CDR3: TGTGCCAGCAGTATTTGGACAGGGGGATTGGAAAAACTGTTTTTT.

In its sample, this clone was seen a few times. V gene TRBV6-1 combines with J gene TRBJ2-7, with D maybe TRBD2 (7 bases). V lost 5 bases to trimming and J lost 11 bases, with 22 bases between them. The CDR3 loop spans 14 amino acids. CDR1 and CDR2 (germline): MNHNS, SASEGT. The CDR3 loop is CASSQLRGGGVEYF. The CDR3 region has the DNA TGTGCCAGCAGTCAATTAAGAGGGGGAGGGGTGGAGTACTTC.

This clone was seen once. The CDR3 protein is CASSLRQGRGNEQFF. As DNA, the CDR3 is TGTGCCAGTAGCCTCCGACAGGGTCGTGGGAATGAGCAGTTCTTC. This chain joins TRBV19 and TRBJ2-1, with 7 nucleotides matching TRBD1. The germline V gene has CDR1 LNHDA and CDR2 SQIVND (reference sequence). The V segment lost 6 bases and the J segment 7 bases; nucleotides outside the gene matches: 12. The CDR3 spans 15 residues. The full variable domain, with the rest looked up from reference TRBV19 and TRBJ2-1, is DGGITQSPKYLFRKEGQNVTLSCEQNLNHDAMYWYRQDPGQGLRLIYYSQIVNDFQKGDIAEGYSVSREKKESFPLTVTSAQKNPTAFYLCASSLRQGRGNEQFFGPGTRLTVL.

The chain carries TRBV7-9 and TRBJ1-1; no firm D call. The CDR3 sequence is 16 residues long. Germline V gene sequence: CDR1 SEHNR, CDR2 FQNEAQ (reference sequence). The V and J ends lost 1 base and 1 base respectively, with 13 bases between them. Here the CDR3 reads CASSLGRVSWNTEAFF. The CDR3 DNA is TGTGCCAGCAGCTTAGGACGGGTTTCTTGGAACACTGAAGCTTTCTTT.

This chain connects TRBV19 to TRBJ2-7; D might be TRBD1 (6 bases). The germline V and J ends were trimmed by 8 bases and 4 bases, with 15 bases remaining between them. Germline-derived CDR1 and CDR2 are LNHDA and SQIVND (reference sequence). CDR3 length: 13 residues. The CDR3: CASPLRGAYEQYF. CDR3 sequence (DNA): TGTGCCAGTCCGCTCAGGGGAGCTTACGAGCAGTACTTC.

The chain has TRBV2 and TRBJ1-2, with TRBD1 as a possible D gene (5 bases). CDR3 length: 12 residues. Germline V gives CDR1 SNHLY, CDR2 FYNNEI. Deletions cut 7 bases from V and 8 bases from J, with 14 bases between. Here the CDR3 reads CASTRAEPGYTF. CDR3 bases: TGTGCCAGCACCAGGGCTGAACCCGGCTACACCTTC.

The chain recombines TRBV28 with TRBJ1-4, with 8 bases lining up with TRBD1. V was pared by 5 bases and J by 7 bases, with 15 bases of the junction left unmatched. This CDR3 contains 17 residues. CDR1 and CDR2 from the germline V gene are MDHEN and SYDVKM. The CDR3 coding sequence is TGTGCCAGCAGTCACACCTTGACTACCGGGACAGGTGAAAAACTGTTTTTT. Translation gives CASSHTLTTGTGEKLFF.

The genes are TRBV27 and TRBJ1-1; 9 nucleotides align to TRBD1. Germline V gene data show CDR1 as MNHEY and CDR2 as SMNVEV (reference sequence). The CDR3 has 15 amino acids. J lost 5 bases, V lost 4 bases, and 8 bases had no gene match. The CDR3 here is CASSSSTGGGTEAFF. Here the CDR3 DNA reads TGTGCCAGCAGTTCCTCGACAGGGGGGGGAACTGAAGCTTTCTTT.